What follows are 12 T cell receptor beta chains derived from one specimen sequenced in a study of blood T cell repertoires in COVID-19. The protocol was immunoSEQ multiplex PCR, while the TCRdb copy is restricted to in-frame clones and leaves out a portion. The sample holds some 25,000 clones, 65% to 85% seen once. The sequenced sample was peripheral blood. The receptors derive from a man aged 45-60 years with active or convalescent COVID-19.

The chain uses TRBV14 and TRBJ1-6; perhaps TRBD1 as D (5 bases). Trimming stripped 4 bases from V and 5 bases from J, with 9 bases between. Germline CDR1 SGHDN, CDR2 FVKESK. CDR3 length equals 14 residues. DNA for the CDR3: TGTGCCAGCAGCCGTAAAGGGGATAATTCACCCCTCCACTTT. It is translated as CASSRKGDNSPLHF.

The gene calls are TRBV2 and TRBJ1-1; 7 nucleotides match TRBD1. CDR3 length: 15 residues. V was pared by 6 bases and J by 3 bases, with 10 bases of the junction left unmatched. Per germline, CDR1 SNHLY and CDR2 FYNNEI. Here the CDR3 reads CASSSAPTGYTEAFF. In DNA, the CDR3 is TGTGCCAGCAGCTCCGCCCCGACAGGGTACACTGAAGCTTTCTTT. The full variable domain, with the rest looked up from reference TRBV2 and TRBJ1-1, is EPEVTQTPSHQVTQMGQEVILRCVPISNHLYFYWYRQILGQKVEFLVSFYNNEISEKSEIFDDQFSVERPDGSNFTLKIRSTKLEDSAMYFCASSSAPTGYTEAFFGQGTRLTVV.

Regarding this clone: One end of the junction varies from germline; a read error may be responsible. The chain couples TRBV5-4 to TRBJ1-5, with D perhaps matching TRBD1 (6 bases). Per the germline V gene, CDR1 is SGHNT and CDR2 is YYREEE (reference sequence). The CDR3 sequence is 20 residues long. Here the CDR3 DNA reads TGTGCCAGCACCTTGGTTCATTTTTCCAGGGGCGGAAATCTGGATCAGCCCCAGCATTTT. It specifies CASTLVHFSRGGNLDQPQHF.

The chain has TRBV19 and TRBJ2-1; maybe TRBD2 (6 bases). The germline CDR1 and CDR2 sequences are LNHDA and SQIVND (reference sequence). The V gene lost 7 bases and the J gene lost 0 bases, with 16 bases spanning the gap. CDR3 length: 16 residues. The CDR3 reads CASTSEYRSSYNEQFF. CDR3 nucleotide sequence: TGTGCCAGTACTAGCGAGTACCGATCCTCCTACAATGAGCAGTTCTTC.

The J gene is TRBJ1-2, the V gene TRBV5-1; the D is unclear. The CDR3 loop spans 13 amino acids. Looked up from germline, CDR1 is SGHRS and CDR2 is YFSETQ. The V end lost 0 bases, the J end lost 9 bases, and 12 bases lay between the germline ends. In DNA, the CDR3 is TGCGCCAGCAGCTTGGGAGGCGGGTGGAGCTACACCTTC. It specifies CASSLGGGWSYTF. Filled out from reference TRBV5-1 and TRBJ1-2, the complete variable domain reads KAGVTQTPRYLIKTRGQQVTLSCSPISGHRSVSWYQQTPGQGLQFLFEYFSETQRNKGNFPGRFSGRQFSNSRSEMNVSTLELGDSALYLCASSLGGGWSYTFGSGTRLTVV.

The rearrangement uses TRBV6-5 and TRBJ2-7; 8 bases align to TRBD1. V gave up 6 bases and J gave up 4 bases; unmatched junction bases: 5. The CDR3 sequence is 13 residues long. CDR1 is MNHEY and CDR2 is SVGAGI in the germline V gene. This chain's CDR3 is CASSRGRKYEQYF. The CDR3 DNA is TGTGCCAGCAGCAGGGGGCGCAAATACGAGCAGTACTTC.

The V call is TRBV10-3, the J call TRBJ2-1; TRBD1 matches 11 bases. The CDR3 is made up of 15 amino acids. With V trimmed by 7 bases and J by 5 bases, 7 bases remained unmatched. In germline, CDR1 is ENHRY, CDR2 SYGVKD. CDR3 loop: CAIMSGQGGNNEQFF. In nucleotides, the CDR3 is TGTGCCATCATGTCGGGACAGGGGGGCAACAATGAGCAGTTCTTC.

This sequence joins TRBV14 and TRBJ2-7, with 7 bases fitting TRBD1. Per the germline V gene, CDR1 is SGHDN and CDR2 is FVKESK. V trimming: 5 bases; J trimming: 7 bases; junction bases outside the gene matches: 5. The CDR3 is 12 residues long. CDR3 region: CASSYWTGEQYF. CDR3 DNA sequence: TGTGCCAGCAGCTACTGGACAGGAGAGCAGTACTTC.

This clone was detected only once. This chain joins TRBV7-9 and TRBJ1-2; D gene unclear. Germline CDR1 reads SEHNR; CDR2 reads FQNEAQ (reference sequence). The ends were cut back, 1 base at V and 8 bases at J, with 11 bases in the middle. The CDR3 length is 13 residues. CDR3 residues: CASSLDGGQGYTF. The CDR3 bases are TGTGCCAGCAGCTTAGACGGAGGTCAGGGCTACACCTTC.

This clone showed up just once. The chain couples TRBV7-9 to TRBJ2-2; TRBD2 matches at 7 bases. CDR1 and CDR2 (germline): SEHNR, FQNEAQ (reference sequence). The trim removed 5 bases at V and 5 bases at J, leaving 8 bases unmatched. The CDR3 totals 15 residues. CDR3 in DNA: TGTGCCAGCAGCCCCAGCGGGGCCCGAACCGGGGAGCTGTTTTTT. It is translated as CASSPSGARTGELFF. Full variable domain (remainder filled in from reference TRBV7-9 and TRBJ2-2): DTGVSQNPRHKITKRGQNVTFRCDPISEHNRLYWYRQTLGQGPEFLTYFQNEAQLEKSRLLSDRFSAERPKGSFSTLEIQRTEQGDSAMYLCASSPSGARTGELFFGEGSRLTVL.

This clone was detected only once. The chain recombines TRBV6-1 with TRBJ2-7; maybe TRBD1 (5 bases). V lost 1 base to trimming and J lost 6 bases, with 7 bases between them. Germline lookup yields CDR1 MNHNS and CDR2 SASEGT. The CDR3 has 12 residues. DNA for the CDR3: TGTGCCAGCAGTGAAGTAAGGGGCGAGCAGTACTTC. Its protein is CASSEVRGEQYF.

The chain is built from TRBV11-3 and TRBJ2-7; 7 bases map to TRBD1. The junction had 1 base not matched to a gene; V was cut back by 5 bases and J by 3 bases. This CDR3 region has 12 residues. The germline CDR1 and CDR2 sequences are SGHNT and YENEEA. The CDR3 is CASSQGDYEQYF. The CDR3 bases are TGTGCCAGCAGCCAGGGGGACTACGAGCAGTACTTC.